This TCR beta chain emerged from a study of T cell responses to AZD1222 COVID-19 vaccine. Overall study context: Whether given at about 4 or about 12 weeks, second doses were pooled.

Study-wide findings and caveats: Spike was spanned by vaccine-associated CD4 TCRs, which were dominant at 160-218 and 743-854. Increases in Spike-specific TCR breadth and depth were seen after two AZD1222 doses. The sample set comprised mostly white British donors with more females, and clonal diversity was possibly underestimated.

Measured with immunoSEQ multiplex PCR; TCRdb has only the in-frame clones, and not every one. The sample has approximately 200,000 clones; 90% to 95% are singletons. With respect to this clone: Its antigen is unknown.

V lost 5 bases and J lost 6; bases outside the gene matches: 3. From germline, CDR1 is MNHEY and CDR2 SVGAGI. CDR3 length: 13 amino acids. This TCR was recovered from an adult in good health. The V call is TRBV6-5, the J call TRBJ2-1; 8 positions agree with TRBD2. Sequencing was performed on peripheral blood, taken on day 0 of AZD1222 vaccination. The CDR3 nucleotides read TGTGCCAGCAGTACGGGAGGGTTCAATGAGCAGTTCTTC. The encoded protein is CASSTGGFNEQFF.